The entry that follows covers one TCR beta chain sequence. No cognate antigen has been identified for it. Per-base qualities were not stored, and no clone one base away is much larger. Reading from cysteine to phenylalanine, the CDR3 counts 17 amino acids. Here the CDR3 DNA is all that survives: 51 bases in frame from base 1. Based on the germline V gene, the CDR1 and CDR2 sequences are SNHLY and FYNNEI. V drops 6 bases and J drops 5 bases, leaving 25 bases in between. The data stem from a study of cytomegalovirus exposure and HLA in healthy donors (dated by TCRdb to 2017 to 2019). With regard to the full study: According to an earlier analysis of 587 of the donors, about 179 million T cells yielded roughly 110 million unique TCR beta sequences and about 300 Gb of sequence data. An early release covering just under 650 HLA-typed donors comprised 250 to 350 gigabases of sequencing data and about 90 million unique TCR sequences. Among the roughly 370 genotyped donors, approximately 82% belonged to the genetic ancestry cluster associated with self-reported Caucasian donors. The study aimed to test whether cataloging public T cell receptors could reveal signatures of past pathogen exposure. The T cell repertoires of 666 subjects were profiled by immunosequencing and related to cytomegalovirus serostatus. In addition to the first cohort of about 650 subjects, a separate validation cohort of over 90 different subjects was used. To predict cytomegalovirus infection status, the study brought together high-throughput TCR immunosequencing, statistical association of individual TCRs with disease status, and machine learning. A later analysis re-analyzed previously published TCR beta repertoires from roughly 600 donors and added high-resolution HLA genotyping to study TCR occurrence patterns. Rather than drawing on any new phenotypic data, the later analysis identified candidate immune exposures from TCR beta sequences and the way those sequences occurred across donors. An earlier analysis of 500 to 650 of the donors applied high-throughput TCR beta sequencing to assess whether each TCR beta V gene segment acted as functional or pseudogenic. Donor age, sex, ethnicity and CMV serostatus were compiled together with the repertoire data. A later genetic analysis used genome-wide SNP genotypes for about 65% of the roughly 700 donors, treating that subset as a discovery cohort. All discovery cohort repertoires had been generated using a single sequencing platform. Class I and class II HLA loci were covered by the typing at four-digit resolution. The number of donors typed differed by locus, with 629-630 for A, B, C, DRB1 and DQB1, more than 500 for DQA1, under 610 for DPA1, and around 450 for DPB1. Because of strong linkage in the cohort, roughly five DR-DQ haplotypes were treated as single units for association and clustering. Among 398 genotyped donors of the cohort, an average of about 240,000 unique TCR beta nucleotide sequences was sequenced per donor, of which about 18% were non-productive. The study at large found these results: This cohort had only TCR beta chains sequenced, and the lack of alpha or paired-chain data limited which features could be detected. A cluster of highly shared sequence variants was judged likely to represent a technical artifact of the sequencing pipeline. In an earlier analysis of a few hundred of the donors, most TCR beta V segments were observed in productive rearrangements about 87% or about 30% of the time, broadly matching IMGT annotations. Correlated functional status among segregating V segments might reflect linkage disequilibrium, but an unknown experimental factor could not be ruled out. Cytomegalovirus status was reported to be diagnosed by the classifier with high specificity and sensitivity in both the original and validation cohorts. According to a later analysis, parvovirus B19, influenza, CMV and Epstein-Barr virus appeared linked to several top co-occurrence clusters. The authors suggested that the approach could potentially be extended to other disease states and immunological phenotypes. In a later analysis, TCR association rates were found to vary across HLA loci, with the most associated TCRs seen for DRB1 alleles and the fewest for HLA-C alleles. Because HLA typing was missing for some donors at each locus, association tests included only the typed subset. Across donors, most TCR sequences were observed very rarely, whereas some public TCRs were present in many individuals. A later genetic analysis reported fewer N-insertions in productive TCRs among donors in an Asian-associated ancestry cluster than the roughly 620-donor mean. At a false discovery rate of 0.05, a later analysis linked 15,000 to 20,000 TCR beta sequences to specific HLA alleles. Most CMV-associated TCR beta chains appeared to be HLA-restricted in a later analysis, and the HLA associations seemed to be driven largely by CMV exposure. The study gave a list of about 170 TCR beta chains associated with cytomegalovirus. In vitro tests confirmed that a few of the cytomegalovirus-associated TCR beta chains recognize cytomegalovirus antigens. Presence/absence analyses assumed roughly uniform sequencing depth across donors, an assumption that may not hold. Because counts were too low, about 15 rarely observed V segments, including chromosome 9 orphons, were left out of the earlier analysis of 587 of the donors. When HLA alleles, especially DR and DQ, strongly co-occurred, TCR associations were difficult to assign to individual alleles. A later genetic analysis associated a missense DCLRE1C variant with V-gene and J-gene trimming of TCR beta chains, and an independent cohort replicated the association. CMV serostatus was the only immune exposure information available for the cohort. Compared with equally common non-associated chains, HLA-associated TCR beta chains in a later analysis were more clonally expanded and had lower generation probabilities. Because the 87-base-pair reads could not distinguish some IMGT-functional V segments, including TRBV6-2 and TRBV6-3, those segments were excluded. A further reported finding was that TCR beta sequences accurately predicted the HLA-A and HLA-B alleles for most subjects in the first cohort.

Libraries were made using the immunoSEQ multiplex PCR assay. The multiplex PCR relied on a mix of 60 forward primers for TCR Vbeta segments and 13 reverse primers for TCR Jbeta segments. The CDR3 region of rearranged TCR beta genes was amplified from genomic DNA with a multiplex PCR assay. The amplified TCR beta libraries were sequenced on the Illumina HiSeq System as 87-base-pair reads. In the paper's pipeline: A later analysis counted around 72 million unique TCR beta chains across the 666 repertoires, and approximately 11 million of these chains were shared by at least two donors. Raw reads were error-corrected and collapsed into unique sequences with a nearest-neighbor algorithm that merged closely related sequences to remove PCR and sequencing errors. Alignment of CDR3 sequences to IMGT reference sequences was used to assign V, D and J gene segments. Each retained sequence needed at least a six-nucleotide match to both a V gene segment and a J gene segment. Rearrangements were classified as productive when the CDR3 lacked stop codons and remained in frame with V and J, and all other rearrangements were classified as non-productive. CDR3 was defined according to IMGT convention as the region running from the second conserved V-encoded cysteine to the conserved J-encoded phenylalanine. In an earlier analysis of 500 to 650 of the donors, sequences lacking an unambiguous match to a single V gene segment were excluded. In an earlier analysis of approximately 590 of the donors, a V segment was called functional when productive rearrangements were above 56.7%, and segregating when the standard deviation between donors exceeded 5%. A statistical classification framework was built to diagnose cytomegalovirus status from the catalog of TCR beta chain sequences. A later analysis assigned V and J genes by comparing TCR nucleotide sequences with IMGT/GENE-DB human TR gene sequences. In a later analysis, CDR3 sequences and most-parsimonious VDJ recombination scenarios were assigned using the TCRdist pipeline. A later analysis defined each TCR beta chain by its CDR3 amino acid sequence plus V-gene family, and excluded reads lacking a unique V-gene family. A later analysis removed 592 highly shared, low-generation-probability nucleotide sequences to deal with suspected cross-contamination and a sequencing artifact. In a later analysis, a clonal expansion index was calculated for each public chain from normalized within-repertoire ranks of inferred template counts. In a later analysis, generation probabilities were computed using a VDJ recombination model fitted to out-of-frame rearrangements, and the results were checked against IGoR. A later analysis scored TCR-TCR, TCR-HLA and TCR-CMV co-occurrence with hypergeometric tests, applying a repertoire-size bias correction to TCR pairs. In a later analysis, false discovery rates were estimated by permuting HLA or CMV assignments 20 times. In a later analysis, co-occurring TCRs were grouped with DBSCAN, and TCRdist sequence similarity was added when clustering was performed within HLA-allele-positive subsets. Repertoires with fewer than 30,000 or more than 120,000 public chains, plus five repertoires with anomalous nucleotide sharing, were excluded from co-occurrence clustering. TCRdb retrieved this table from immuneACCESS and kept in-frame rearrangements only. Not all clones are present; in checked studies, unresolved V genes account for under half, and no reason is known for the remainder. That table gives V, J and clone size, and the DNA gave D and trimming. The sample table contains fewer than 250,000 clones; only one count was recorded for more than 60% of them. The ten biggest clones cover 1.8% of the sample.

The cohort was made up of several hundred healthy bone marrow donors. Cohort members were all nominally healthy when sampled, although unrecorded immune exposures were likely present. The donor tested CMV seronegative, placing the donor among the 352 seronegative members of the cohort. Each donor provided a peripheral blood sample, and peripheral blood mononuclear cells were used for TCR beta sequencing. Genomic DNA extraction from the blood cell samples was performed with the Qiagen DNeasy Blood Extraction Kit. Input material: PBMCs. The TCR sequence derives from a woman in her 30s in good health and CMV-seronegative. The rearrangement combines TRBV2 with TRBJ2-5, and TRBD1 may be the D gene, going by 6 matching bases. The CDR3 is CASSGDRGQRGGETQYF. The DNA sequence is given as TGTGCCAGCAGCGGCGACCGGGGACAACGAGGCGGGGAGACCCAGTACTTC.